The sequence of this T cell receptor beta chain was determined in a study of T cells in Graves' hyperthyroidism and ophthalmopathy. Notes on the study in general: Median prediction lead before ophthalmopathy onset was around 6.9 months with the model. By a 13 V-J model, ophthalmopathy was set apart from stable hyperthyroidism.

Concerning this clonotype itself: The antigen is undetermined.

RNA transcripts gave rise to amplified TCR beta CDR3 regions. A first-round RT-PCR of the TCR CDR3 used the HTBI primer set. TCRdb passed the multiplex PCR reads through MiXCR, listing each CDR3 protein once. The sample comprises about 350,000 distinct CDR3 sequences, 15% to 20% of which are singletons, and about a sixth rests with the top ten. Fresh peripheral blood, 10 ml, was the source of the PBMCs. J was trimmed by 5 bases and V by 7 bases; bases with no gene match: 10. The CDR3 extends over 15 amino acids. The source of this sequence is a woman aged 35 to 49 with Graves' ophthalmopathy. V is TRBV12-3 or TRBV12-4 and J is TRBJ2-5, with 10 bases fitting TRBD1. What was sequenced was blood. CDR3 coding DNA: TGTGCCAGCACCCCAGGGACAGGGGATGGTGAGACCCAGTACTTC. As protein: CASTPGTGDGETQYF.